The 31 T cell receptor beta chains below all came from one sample that was sequenced in a study of blood T cells in healthy people across ages. Alongside a J-beta primer mix, a sample-barcoded 5' primer served in a second PCR lasting 7 to 11 cycles. TCRdb re-called the 5' RACE reads through MiXCR, storing one row per CDR3 protein. Of 800,000 to 950,000 distinct CDR3 sequences listed, about 37% are singletons. Sequences were obtained from blood. The receptor set was obtained from a man between 18 and 35 years old in good health.

This clonotype was seen more than once but under ten times. The chain joins TRBV6-1 to TRBJ2-3; 10 positions match TRBD2. The CDR3 loop spans 17 amino acids. Germline values: CDR1 MNHNS, CDR2 SASEGT. The junction had 7 bases not matched to a gene; V was cut back by 2 bases and J by 2 bases. The CDR3 sequence: CASSELVAGGDTDTQYF. CDR3 nucleotides: TGTGCCAGCAGTGAATTAGTAGCGGGGGGCGACACAGATACGCAGTATTTT.

This sequence joins TRBV20-1 and TRBJ2-5; D unclear. CDR1 is DFQATT, CDR2 SNEGSKA, per germline (reference sequence). The CDR3 contains 12 residues. Trimming shortened V by 3 bases and J by 11 bases, and 16 bases separated the two germline ends. CDR3 coding DNA: TGCAGTGCTAGTATTTCGGACCCATTACAGTACTTC. This encodes CSASISDPLQYF.

The CDR3: CASRDPEKGTGGIYEQYF. DNA of the CDR3: TGCGCCAGCAGAGATCCCGAAAAAGGGACAGGGGGGATCTACGAGCAGTACTTC. The chain joins TRBV4-1 to TRBJ2-7; 11 bases match TRBD1. With V trimmed by 6 bases and J by 3 bases, 16 bases remained unmatched. The CDR3 covers 18 residues. Germline CDR1 is MGHRA and CDR2 is YSYEKL.

The chain joins TRBV3-1 to TRBJ2-4; D possibly matches TRBD1 or TRBD2 (5 bases each). TRBJ2-7 matches the DNA end more closely, so the J call is doubtful. The CDR3 contains 16 residues. The V gene's germline CDR1 is LGHDT and CDR2 YNNKEL (reference sequence). This CDR3 is CASSQGPPDSGYEQYF. The CDR3 nucleotides read TGTGCCAGCAGCCAAGGCCCCCCAGACAGCGGATACGAGCAGTACTTC.

As concerns this clonotype: This may arise from a read error, as a much more abundant clone is one base away. V usage is TRBV20-1 and J usage is TRBJ2-3; possible D gene TRBD2, 6 bases. Germline CDR1 is DFQATT and CDR2 is SNEGSKA (reference sequence). This CDR3 spans 15 amino acids. CDR3 sequence reads: CSARAGGDLTDTRYF. The CDR3 nucleotides read TGCAGTGCTAGAGCAGGAGGGGATCTCACAGATACGCGGTATTTT.

This rearrangement joins TRBV20-1 to TRBJ2-5; TRBD1 is a possible D gene (6 bases). Germline V gives CDR1 DFQATT, CDR2 SNEGSKA (reference sequence). The CDR3 consists of 12 residues. The DNA for the CDR3 is TGCAGCCTTGCACAGGGCATAGAGACCCAGTACTTC. Protein: CSLAQGIETQYF.

As regards this clonotype: Just one base apart from a much larger clone, this may be a read error. The chain joins TRBV12-3 or TRBV12-4 to TRBJ2-3; D tentatively reads TRBD1 or TRBD2 (5 bases each). The CDR3 covers 15 residues. Trimming removed 7 bases at V and 4 bases at J, with 18 bases between. As DNA, the CDR3 is TGTGCCAGCAATAAAATTGGGGGTGGCGCAGATACGCAGTATTTT. Translated: CASNKIGGGADTQYF.

In the case of this clonotype: A read error is possible here, since a much larger clone lies one base away. The chain employs TRBV4-1 and TRBJ2-1, with 7 nucleotides matching TRBD1. The CDR3 runs 14 residues. Germline loops: CDR1 MGHRA, CDR2 YSYEKL. The CDR3 here is CASNQGGAYNEQFF. The CDR3 region has the DNA TGCGCCAGCAACCAAGGGGGCGCCTACAATGAGCAGTTCTTC.

In regard to this clonotype: Mismatch with germline at one junction end may stem from a read error. The chain couples TRBV12-5 to TRBJ2-3; D uncertain. This CDR3 has 13 amino acids. Germline values: CDR1 LGHNT, CDR2 FRNRAP. CDR3 bases: TGTGCTAGTGGTGTGGTACTGGAAGGTACGCAGTATTTT. Translation: CASGVVLEGTQYF.

This clonotype is a singleton in its sample. The chain employs TRBV20-1 and TRBJ1-1, with TRBD1 matching over 9 bases. V shed 0 bases and J 1 base; nucleotides not matched to a gene: 12. Germline V gene data show CDR1 as DFQATT and CDR2 as SNEGSKA (reference sequence). The CDR3 runs to 18 residues. The DNA for the CDR3 is TGCAGTGCTAGAGATCAGGCCCGGACAGGGGACCCGAACACTGAAGCTTTCTTT. Translation: CSARDQARTGDPNTEAFF.

The chain is built from TRBV24-1 and TRBJ2-1; TRBD1 matches at 10 bases. The CDR3 is made up of 16 amino acids. Germline loops: CDR1 KGHDR, CDR2 SFDVKD. V lost 4 bases to trimming and J lost 2 bases; unmatched junction nucleotides: 4. This chain's CDR3 is CATSEGGTGAYNEQFF. The DNA of the CDR3 is TGTGCCACCAGTGAAGGAGGGACAGGGGCCTACAATGAGCAGTTCTTC.

The table lists this clonotype with many counts. V is TRBV11-2 and J is TRBJ2-7, with 7 bases aligning to TRBD1. Germline loops: CDR1 SGHAT, CDR2 FQNNGV. With V trimmed by 2 bases and J by 0 bases, 7 bases remained unmatched. The CDR3 is 16 amino acids. The CDR3 protein is CASSLSLGQSSYEQYF. DNA of the CDR3: TGTGCCAGCAGCTTAAGTCTGGGACAGAGCTCCTACGAGCAGTACTTC.

This rearrangement joins TRBV7-3 to TRBJ2-1, with TRBD1 matching 10 bases. V was clipped by 5 bases and J by 7 bases; unmatched bases: 5. Germline values: CDR1 SGHTA, CDR2 FQGTGA. The CDR3 length is 14 residues. The CDR3 loop is CASSATGGPNEQFF. The CDR3 DNA sequence: TGTGCCAGCAGCGCGACAGGGGGCCCGAATGAGCAGTTCTTC. Full variable domain (missing parts from reference TRBV7-3 and TRBJ2-1): GAGVSQTPSNKVTEKGKYVELRCDPISGHTALYWYRQSLGQGPEFLIYFQGTGAADDSGLPNDRFFAVRPEGSVSTLKIQRTERGDSAVYLCASSATGGPNEQFFGPGTRLTVL.

This clonotype was found a few times. The gene calls are TRBV28 and TRBJ2-5; no reliable D call. The germline CDR1 and CDR2 sequences are MDHEN and SYDVKM. V gave up 5 bases and J gave up 11 bases, with 12 bases separating them. The CDR3 runs to 11 residues. The CDR3 DNA reads as TGTGCCAGCAGTGGAGCTTTGGGGCAGTACTTC. The encoded protein is CASSGALGQYF.

This clonotype showed up just a few times. The CDR3 DNA sequence: TGCGCCAGCAGCCAAGCAGGGGCTAGCACAGATACGCAGTATTTT. As protein: CASSQAGASTDTQYF. This chain connects TRBV4-1 to TRBJ2-3; a possible D gene is TRBD1 (6 bases). The CDR3 has 15 residues. From germline, CDR1 is MGHRA and CDR2 YSYEKL. V shed 1 base and J shed 0 bases, with 8 bases lying between them.

The V gene is TRBV7-3, the J gene TRBJ2-1; 8 bases match TRBD2. Germline assignment: CDR1 SGHTA and CDR2 FQGTGA. J was trimmed by 10 bases and V by 5 bases; bases with no gene match: 13. This CDR3 spans 15 amino acids. DNA for the CDR3: TGTGCCAGCAGCCCCGGGGGGGTGATAAGAAACGAGCAGTTCTTC. This codes for CASSPGGVIRNEQFF.

This clonotype was recorded a few times. This rearrangement joins TRBV20-1 to TRBJ2-1; D remains unclear. Germline V gives CDR1 DFQATT, CDR2 SNEGSKA (reference sequence). This CDR3 contains 16 residues. V was pared by 2 bases and J by 2 bases, with 16 bases between. CDR3 nucleotide sequence: TGCAGTGCTAGATCCCCCCGACCCCTCGCCTACAATGAGCAGTTCTTC. Its protein product is CSARSPRPLAYNEQFF.

Concerning this clonotype: With a much larger clone just one base away, this may be a read error. The chain links TRBV24-1 to TRBJ2-7; 10 bases fit TRBD2. Germline assignment: CDR1 KGHDR and CDR2 SFDVKD. The CDR3 has 15 amino acids. V gave up 3 bases and J gave up 7 bases; unmatched junction bases: 8. The CDR3 here is CATSDPSSGGDEQYF. CDR3 nucleotides: TGTGCCACCAGTGATCCCTCTAGCGGGGGCGATGAGCAGTACTTC.

In its sample, this clonotype was seen once. A much larger clone differs by one base, so this may be a read error. The rearrangement joins TRBV9 to TRBJ2-2; D remains ambiguous. The CDR3 runs to 12 residues. CDR1 and CDR2 from the germline V gene are SGDLS and YYNGEE. V lost 0 bases and J 7 bases, leaving 4 bases between the germline ends. CDR3 amino acids: CASSVDVGELFF. In DNA, the CDR3 is TGTGCCAGCAGCGTAGATGTCGGGGAGCTGTTTTTT.

This chain joins TRBV7-2 and TRBJ1-1; possibly TRBD1 for D (6 bases). Germline-derived CDR1 and CDR2 are SGHTA and FQGNSA. V lost 5 bases and J lost 8, with 15 bases in between. This CDR3 region has 13 residues. CDR3 bases: TGTGCCAGCAGCCCGCCCACCGGGACAGAAGCTTTCTTT. Its protein is CASSPPTGTEAFF.

J is TRBJ2-2 and V is TRBV27; no definite D call. The CDR3 totals 17 residues. V lost 5 bases, J lost 1 base, and 17 bases lay in between. Germline V gene lookup returns CDR1 MNHEY and CDR2 SMNVEV (reference sequence). The CDR3 sequence is CASSNRLRTVNTGELFF. As DNA, the CDR3 is TGTGCCAGCAGTAATAGGCTCCGTACAGTGAACACCGGGGAGCTGTTTTTT.

This clonotype was observed many times. V is TRBV27 and J is TRBJ2-6; D gene ambiguous. The CDR3 consists of 12 residues. Germline assignment: CDR1 MNHEY and CDR2 SMNVEV (reference sequence). The germline V and J ends were trimmed by 8 bases and 4 bases, with 6 bases remaining between them. The CDR3 DNA reads TGTGCCAGCGGGCCCGGGGCCAACGTCCTGACTTTC. It codes for CASGPGANVLTF. The entire variable domain, with the rest obtained from reference TRBV27 and TRBJ2-6, is as follows: EAQVTQNPRYLITVTGKKLTVTCSQNMNHEYMSWYRQDPGLGLRQIYYSMNVEVTDKGDVPEGYKVSRKEKRNFPLILESPSPNQTSLYFCASGPGANVLTFGAGSRLTVL.

The sample holds a few counts of this clonotype. The CDR3 sequence is CASSRNAWETGYYGYTF. The CDR3 DNA sequence: TGTGCCAGCAGTCGTAATGCTTGGGAGACTGGGTACTATGGCTACACCTTC. The gene calls are TRBV27 and TRBJ1-2; D is ambiguous. Per the germline V gene, CDR1 is MNHEY and CDR2 is SMNVEV (reference sequence). V was shortened by 5 bases and J by 3 bases, with 22 bases between the two germline ends. This CDR3 is 17 amino acids long.

The table lists this clonotype with a few counts. The genes are TRBV6-5 and TRBJ1-4, with D unresolved. The CDR3 is 13 residues long. Germline values: CDR1 MNHEY, CDR2 SVGAGI. Trimming took off 8 bases at V and 0 bases at J, with 7 bases between the two ends. CDR3 nucleotide sequence: TGTGCCAGCGCGGACTCAACTAATGAAAAACTGTTTTTT. It is translated as CASADSTNEKLFF.

The genes are TRBV4-3 and TRBJ1-4, with TRBD1 as a possible D gene (6 bases). Germline V gene sequence: CDR1 LGHNA, CDR2 YSLEER. The germline V and J ends were trimmed by 1 base and 8 bases, with 14 bases remaining between them. The CDR3 is made up of 15 amino acids. The CDR3 DNA follows: TGCGCCAGCAGCCAAGCGGGGACAAAAGGCGAAAAACTGTTTTTT. This codes for CASSQAGTKGEKLFF.

As regards this clonotype: One end of the junction varies from germline; a read error may be responsible. This chain joins TRBV20-1 and TRBJ1-6; TRBD1 is a possible D gene (5 bases). Germline V gives CDR1 DFQATT, CDR2 SNEGSKA (reference sequence). The CDR3 spans 16 residues. CDR3: CSARATVSSYNSPLHF. DNA of the CDR3: TGCAGCGCTAGAGCGACAGTGAGCTCCTATAATTCACCCCTCCACTTT.

The chain couples TRBV29-1 to TRBJ2-1; TRBD2 matches at 12 bases. The V and J ends lost 6 bases and 6 bases, in that order; junction bases with no gene match: 3. The CDR3 runs to 13 residues. From germline, CDR1 is SQVTM and CDR2 ANQGSEA. The CDR3 here is CSVVTSGGNEQFF. For the CDR3, the DNA is TGCAGCGTGGTGACTAGCGGGGGCAATGAGCAGTTCTTC.

This clonotype has just one count. The germline gene is not matched at one end of the junction; a read error may be the cause. J is TRBJ2-3 and V is TRBV7-6, with a tentative D call TRBD1 (6 bases). The CDR3 is 14 amino acids. Germline V gives CDR1 SGHVS, CDR2 FNYEAQ. This chain's CDR3 is CASRRTDPTDMQYF. The CDR3 DNA follows: TGTGCCAGCAGAAGGACAGACCCCACAGATATGCAGTATTTT.

About this clonotype: This may come from a read error, since a much larger clone is one base off. The chain recombines TRBV7-2 with TRBJ1-2; D ambiguous. From germline, CDR1 is SGHTA and CDR2 FQGNSA. The CDR3 totals 16 residues. The CDR3 nucleotides read TGTGCCAGCAGCTTAGAGGTCCCAGTGGTGGCTAATGGCTACAGCTTC. It yields the protein CASSLEVPVVANGYSF.

The chain carries TRBV12-3 or TRBV12-4 and TRBJ2-3, with D perhaps matching TRBD1 or TRBD2 (5 bases each). Deletions cut 3 bases from V and 6 bases from J, with 19 bases between. The CDR3 loop spans 16 amino acids. The CDR3 DNA follows: TGTGCCAGCAGTTTGAGAGGGACGCCTAACGCTGATACGCAGTATTTT. Translation gives CASSLRGTPNADTQYF.

In its sample, this clonotype was seen a few times. The V call is TRBV7-8, the J call TRBJ2-2; 8 positions match TRBD1. This CDR3 comprises 16 residues. The germline V gene has CDR1 SGHVS and CDR2 FQNEAQ. With V trimmed by 5 bases and J by 0 bases, 5 bases remained unmatched. The CDR3 bases are TGTGCCAGCAGCGTACTACAGGGGGCGAACACCGGGGAGCTGTTTTTT. It translates to CASSVLQGANTGELFF.